Each of the 23 T cell receptor beta chains below was sequenced from the same sample in a study of T-cell reconstitution after alpha-beta-depleted transplantation in children. The authors prepared the TCRbeta library with unique molecular identifiers. Using its own MiXCR run on the PCR reads, TCRdb lists one record per CDR3 protein. This sample has about 190,000 distinct CDR3 sequences; around 6.8% occur once, and the top ten carry 3%. The sequences come from PBMCs from the stem cell graft donor, collected from the stem cell graft. Receptors originate from a human donor who donated a stem cell graft to a child with Wiskott-Aldrich syndrome.

This clonotype was found many times. The CDR3 DNA reads as TGTGCCACCACCGGGGGGTTGGTGTATGGCGGGGAGCTGTTTTTT. It yields the protein CATTGGLVYGGELFF. The rearrangement links TRBV28 to TRBJ2-2, with 7 positions matching TRBD2. This CDR3 spans 15 amino acids. The germline gives CDR1 MDHEN, CDR2 SYDVKM. With 10 bases clipped from V and 7 bases from J, the junction kept 15 bases outside the gene matches.

This rearrangement joins TRBV5-5 to TRBJ2-1; maybe TRBD1 (6 bases). Germline V gene sequence: CDR1 SGHKS, CDR2 YYEKEE (reference sequence). Trimming stripped 4 bases from V and 0 bases from J, with 11 bases between. This CDR3 contains 15 residues. CDR3 region: CASSRDTISYNEQFF. CDR3 sequence (DNA): TGTGCCAGCAGCCGGGACACTATCTCCTACAATGAGCAGTTCTTC.

This clonotype has a count of ten or more. The gene calls are TRBV12-3 or TRBV12-4 and TRBJ1-3; TRBD1 is a possible D gene (6 bases). V was pared by 3 bases and J by 0 bases, with 15 bases between. This CDR3 is built from 17 residues. CDR3 protein: CASSFRSTGSSGNTIYF. CDR3 sequence (DNA): TGTGCCAGCAGTTTTCGATCGACAGGATCCTCTGGAAACACCATATATTTT.

This clonotype came up many times. The gene calls are TRBV5-1 and TRBJ1-1, with 8 bases matching TRBD1. Germline assignment: CDR1 SGHRS and CDR2 YFSETQ. V lost 4 bases and J lost 4; bases outside the gene matches: 6. There are 14 residues in the CDR3. CDR3 DNA: TGCGCCAGCAGCCCGACAGGGGTGAGCACTGAAGCTTTCTTT. Residues: CASSPTGVSTEAFF.

A word on this clonotype: A much more abundant neighbour one base away suggests this may be a read error. The chain links TRBV29-1 to TRBJ2-7; 10 nucleotides agree with TRBD1. The germline gives CDR1 SQVTM, CDR2 ANQGSEA. The CDR3 runs 19 residues. CDR3 sequence (DNA): TGCAGCGTTGGGGAGCGGGGACAGGGGCGACACAGGAGCTCCTTCGAGCAGTACTTC. Protein: CSVGERGQGRHRSSFEQYF.

This clonotype showed up many times. This chain joins TRBV20-1 and TRBJ1-1; 7 bases map to TRBD1. The germline V gene encodes CDR1 DFQATT and CDR2 SNEGSKA (reference sequence). The ends lost 3 bases at V and 10 bases at J; junction bases unmatched: 11. There are 13 residues in the CDR3. The CDR3 spells CSASHGQEMGAFF. DNA for the CDR3: TGCAGTGCTAGTCATGGACAGGAGATGGGAGCTTTCTTT.

Ten or more counts support this clonotype. The chain uses TRBV4-3 and TRBJ2-1; 7 bases line up with TRBD1. This CDR3 has 11 residues. Looked up from germline, CDR1 is LGHNA and CDR2 is YSLEER. V lost 4 bases and J lost 9; bases outside the gene matches: 0. As DNA, the CDR3 is TGCGCCAGCAGCCCAGGGGGTGAGCAGTTCTTC. Its translation is CASSPGGEQFF.

This clonotype was seen ten or more times. CDR3 amino acids: CASTPSPGQGRNEQYF. The CDR3 region has the DNA TGTGCCAGCACCCCCTCTCCTGGGCAGGGGAGGAACGAGCAGTACTTC. The rearrangement uses TRBV6-1 and TRBJ2-7; D possibly matches TRBD1 or TRBD2 (6 bases each). Germline V gene data show CDR1 as MNHNS and CDR2 as SASEGT. V was pared by 7 bases and J by 5 bases, with 24 bases between. This CDR3 has 16 amino acids.

This clonotype was detected ten times or more. The CDR3: CASSPMSFTGQTNTGELFF. CDR3 DNA: TGTGCCAGCAGCCCCATGAGCTTTACAGGTCAAACGAACACCGGGGAGCTGTTTTTT. The chain carries TRBV21-1 and TRBJ2-2; TRBD1, the table's D call, was not compared with the DNA. TRBV21-1 is noted as a pseudogene. The length of the CDR3 is 19 residues.

At least ten counts were recorded for this clonotype. The rearrangement links TRBV29-1 to TRBJ2-5; D possibly matches TRBD1 or TRBD2 (5 bases each). The V end lost 6 bases, the J end lost 1 base, and 12 bases lay between the germline ends. This CDR3 has 13 amino acids. Per germline, CDR1 SQVTM and CDR2 ANQGSEA. The CDR3 sequence: CSVPRDRQETQYF. CDR3 bases: TGCAGCGTCCCCCGGGACCGCCAAGAGACCCAGTACTTC.

This clonotype was seen a few times. The chain carries TRBV9 and TRBJ2-1, with 8 bases that match TRBD2. CDR3 length: 12 amino acids. The ends lost 5 bases at V and 12 bases at J; junction bases unmatched: 7. Germline-derived CDR1 and CDR2 are SGDLS and YYNGEE. The CDR3: CASSLGTSGQFF. The CDR3 region has the DNA TGTGCCAGCAGTTTGGGGACTAGTGGGCAGTTCTTC.

The table lists this clonotype with many counts. V is TRBV5-1 and J is TRBJ2-2, with 13 bases aligning to TRBD2. The length of the CDR3 is 16 residues. J lost 7 bases, V lost 4 bases, and 7 bases had no gene match. The germline V gene has CDR1 SGHRS and CDR2 YFSETQ. CDR3 in DNA: TGCGCCAGCAGCCACCGGACTAGCGGGAGCAACGGGGAGCTGTTTTTT. Its translation: CASSHRTSGSNGELFF.

This clonotype was counted ten times or more. V and J are TRBV5-1 and TRBJ1-3, with D maybe TRBD1 (6 bases). Germline CDR1 reads SGHRS; CDR2 reads YFSETQ. V was cut by 7 bases and J by 0 bases, with 11 bases left in between. The CDR3 covers 14 residues. CDR3 in amino acids: CASGRDNSGNTIYF. The CDR3 nucleotides are TGCGCCAGCGGCAGGGACAACTCTGGAAACACCATATATTTT. The variable domain in full, with the rest retrieved from reference TRBV5-1 and TRBJ1-3, is KAGVTQTPRYLIKTRGQQVTLSCSPISGHRSVSWYQQTPGQGLQFLFEYFSETQRNKGNFPGRFSGRQFSNSRSEMNVSTLELGDSALYLCASGRDNSGNTIYFGEGSWLTVV.

This clonotype appeared many times. V is TRBV24-1 and J is TRBJ2-1; 16 positions agree with TRBD2. V gave up 5 bases and J gave up 1 base; unmatched junction bases: 10. The CDR3 runs 20 residues. The V gene's germline CDR1 is KGHDR and CDR2 SFDVKD. CDR3 amino acids: CATSGRAGTSGRGSYNEQFF. Here the CDR3 DNA reads TGTGCCACCAGTGGCAGGGCCGGGACTAGCGGGAGGGGGTCCTACAATGAGCAGTTCTTC.

This clonotype was observed at least ten times. This chain uses TRBV7-9 with TRBJ2-3; tentatively, D is TRBD1 (5 bases). The CDR3 covers 18 residues. V gave up 1 base and J gave up 4 bases, with 21 bases separating them. Germline lookup yields CDR1 SEHNR and CDR2 FQNEAQ (reference sequence). DNA of the CDR3: TGTGCCAGCAGCTTAGTCGGGCAGGGCGCCGAGCGAGCAGATACGCAGTATTTT. This encodes CASSLVGQGAERADTQYF.

This clonotype has at least ten counts. The rearrangement uses TRBV5-1 and TRBJ1-1; 7 bases align to TRBD1. This CDR3 is built from 19 residues. Germline CDR1 reads SGHRS; CDR2 reads YFSETQ. V dropped 1 base and J dropped 0; count of bases not matched to a gene: 15. In DNA form, the CDR3 reads TGCGCCAGCAGCTTGTATAGTCAGGGACAGAACTTTATGAACACTGAAGCTTTCTTT. This encodes CASSLYSQGQNFMNTEAFF.

This clonotype appeared a few times. The rearrangement joins TRBV28 to TRBJ2-7; no firm D call. The CDR3 is 13 amino acids. Germline V lookup: CDR1 MDHEN, CDR2 SYDVKM. Trimming pared 7 bases from V and 0 bases from J, leaving 10 bases between. Written as DNA, the CDR3 is TGTGCCAGCAACCGGCTATTCTCCTACGAGCAGTACTTC. It translates to CASNRLFSYEQYF.

This clonotype was seen repeatedly, ten times or more. This sequence joins TRBV29-1 and TRBJ2-6; D remains ambiguous. This CDR3 region has 16 residues. Germline V CDR1 and CDR2: SQVTM, ANQGSEA. V was cut by 4 bases and J by 0 bases, with 13 bases left in between. The CDR3 loop is CSVGGRSLSGANVLTF. The CDR3 DNA reads as TGCAGCGTTGGTGGCAGGAGCCTCTCTGGGGCCAACGTCCTGACTTTC.

This clonotype appeared many times. The CDR3 nucleotides read TGTGCCAGCAGCTTCTGGGGGCCGGAGATCGGTTACGAGCAGTACTTC. This encodes CASSFWGPEIGYEQYF. The gene calls are TRBV5-5 and TRBJ2-7; D is perhaps TRBD1 (6 bases). This CDR3 comprises 16 residues. The germline CDR1 and CDR2 sequences are SGHKS and YYEKEE (reference sequence). V was pared by 2 bases and J by 4 bases, with 19 bases between.

This clonotype was seen repeatedly, ten times or more. The chain recombines TRBV4-1 with TRBJ2-3; 7 nucleotides agree with TRBD2. There are 13 residues in the CDR3. Germline V gene sequence: CDR1 MGHRA, CDR2 YSYEKL. V shed 7 bases, J shed 1 base, and the junction held 2 bases outside the gene matches. The CDR3 sequence is CASTRGGTDTQYF. The DNA of the CDR3 is TGCGCCAGCACCCGGGGGGGCACAGATACGCAGTATTTT.

This clonotype has just a few counts. The chain has TRBV25-1 and TRBJ2-1; D unresolved. The CDR3 has 14 residues. The V end was cut by 1 base, the J end by 10 bases, with 14 bases between. Germline values: CDR1 MGHDK, CDR2 SYGVNS. Written as DNA, the CDR3 is TGTGCCAGCAGTGAATTGAAATCCGGAGCGGAGCAGTTCTTC. Translation gives CASSELKSGAEQFF.

This clonotype was seen ten or more times. This chain connects TRBV24-1 to TRBJ1-1; the D is unclear. CDR3 length equals 13 residues. Per germline, CDR1 KGHDR and CDR2 SFDVKD. Trimming took off 5 bases at V and 2 bases at J, with 8 bases between the two ends. CDR3 bases: TGTGCCACCAGTGCGGATTTTAACACTGAAGCTTTCTTT. Translation: CATSADFNTEAFF.

This clonotype showed up many times. The chain links TRBV15 to TRBJ2-5; possibly TRBD1 for D (5 bases). Trimming removed 1 base at V and 5 bases at J, with 11 bases between. Per the germline V gene, CDR1 is LNHNV and CDR2 is YYDKDF (reference sequence). The CDR3 has 14 residues. The CDR3: CATSRARVGETQYF. The CDR3 bases are TGTGCCACCAGCAGAGCCAGGGTCGGGGAGACCCAGTACTTC.